A single count supports the clone carrying this T cell receptor (beta chain). Its cognate antigen is unknown. Investigators divided CD4+ cells into CD45RA+ naive and CD45RA-negative memory subsets. This specimen belongs to a study of shared clonotypes between healthy human individuals. In replicate PCRs of sorted subsets, about 220 ng DNA, some 28,000 T cell genomes, was used. Per the original methods: Filtering was not the same, since immunoSEQ gave junction-only sequences without quality scores. Here immunoSEQ multiplex PCR was the method, and the copy in TCRdb shows in-frame clones only, minus some. The V and J calls and clone size were taken over from that table, and D and trimming were inferred from the DNA. The sample consists of a few million clones, around 94% of them appearing once. The CDR3 is 16 residues long. After removal of 6 bases from V and 4 bases from J, the junction contained 11 bases not matched to a gene. The germline V gene has CDR1 MDHEN and CDR2 SYDVKM.

Study results and caveats: Among non-shared clonotypes, generation probabilities were lower than among those shared by all four donors.

V and J are TRBV28 and TRBJ2-1; TRBD1 aligns across 8 bases. This clonotype was obtained from a man younger than 35 in good health. Sequencing was done on a sample of naive CD4+ T cells sorted from blood. Specified subset: CD45RA+ positively selected. This CDR3 reads CASSRTGSGRYNEQFF. The CDR3 coding sequence is TGTGCCAGCAGCCGGACAGGGTCGGGACGTTACAATGAGCAGTTCTTC.